This TCR beta chain was identified during a study of OX40 agonist ivuxolimab in advanced cancers. Libraries were prepared by immunoSEQ multiplex PCR; TCRdb keeps only in-frame clonotypes and omits some of them. In the table there are 60,000 to 80,000 clones, about 82% of which are singletons. Trimming stripped 6 bases from V and 4 bases from J, with 13 bases between. The germline V gene has CDR1 MNHEY and CDR2 SVGAGI. This CDR3 is built from 14 residues. The sequencing used CD4+ or CD8+ T cells sorted from blood, collected in a trial of the OX40 agonist ivuxolimab. This sequence joins TRBV6-5 and TRBJ2-1; D possibly corresponds to TRBD1 (5 bases). The clonotype originates from an adult with an advanced solid tumor such as melanoma, head and neck, liver or kidney cancer. CDR3 sequence reads: CASSSGSGYNEQFF. CDR3 coding DNA: TGTGCCAGCAGCTCAGGGTCTGGATACAATGAGCAGTTCTTC.